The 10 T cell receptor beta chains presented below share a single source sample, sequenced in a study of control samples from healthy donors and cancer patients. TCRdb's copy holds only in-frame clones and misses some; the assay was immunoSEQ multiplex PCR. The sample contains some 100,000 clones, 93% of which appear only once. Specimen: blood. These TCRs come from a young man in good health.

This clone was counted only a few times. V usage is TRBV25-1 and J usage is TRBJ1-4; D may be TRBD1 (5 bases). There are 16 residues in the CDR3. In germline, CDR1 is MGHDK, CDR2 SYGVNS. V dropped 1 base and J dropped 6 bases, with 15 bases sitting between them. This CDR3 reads CASSESEGFGDEKLFF. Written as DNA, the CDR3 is TGTGCCAGCAGTGAATCGGAGGGGTTTGGGGATGAAAAACTGTTTTTT. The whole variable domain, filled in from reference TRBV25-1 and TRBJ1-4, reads EADIYQTPRYLVIGTGKKITLECSQTMGHDKMYWYQQDPGMELHLIHYSYGVNSTEKGDLSSESTVSRIRTEHFPLTLESARPSHTSQYLCASSESEGFGDEKLFFGSGTQLSVL.

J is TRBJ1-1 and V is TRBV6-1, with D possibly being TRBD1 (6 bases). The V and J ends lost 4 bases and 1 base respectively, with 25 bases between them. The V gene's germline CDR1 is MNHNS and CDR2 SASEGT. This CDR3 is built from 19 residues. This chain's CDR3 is CASSAQGMRAFGPNTEAFF. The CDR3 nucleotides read TGTGCCAGCAGTGCACAGGGTATGAGGGCGTTCGGCCCGAACACTGAAGCTTTCTTT.

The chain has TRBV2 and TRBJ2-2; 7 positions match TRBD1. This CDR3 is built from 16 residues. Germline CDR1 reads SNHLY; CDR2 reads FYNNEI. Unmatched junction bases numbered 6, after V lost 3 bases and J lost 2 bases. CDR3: CASSDRAGGNTGELFF. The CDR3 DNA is TGTGCCAGCAGTGATCGGGCAGGGGGTAACACCGGGGAGCTGTTTTTT. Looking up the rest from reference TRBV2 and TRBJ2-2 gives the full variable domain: EPEVTQTPSHQVTQMGQEVILRCVPISNHLYFYWYRQILGQKVEFLVSFYNNEISEKSEIFDDQFSVERPDGSNFTLKIRSTKLEDSAMYFCASSDRAGGNTGELFFGEGSRLTVL.

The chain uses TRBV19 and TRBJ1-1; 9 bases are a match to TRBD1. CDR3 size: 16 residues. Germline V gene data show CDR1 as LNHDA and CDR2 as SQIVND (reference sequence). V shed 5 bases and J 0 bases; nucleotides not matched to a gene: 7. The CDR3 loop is CASSQGQGYMNTEAFF. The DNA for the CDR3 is TGTGCCAGTAGTCAGGGACAGGGTTACATGAACACTGAAGCTTTCTTT.

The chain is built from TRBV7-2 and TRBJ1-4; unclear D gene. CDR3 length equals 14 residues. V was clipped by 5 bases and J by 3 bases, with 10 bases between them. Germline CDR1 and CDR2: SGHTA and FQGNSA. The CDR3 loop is CASSPDSSNEKLFF. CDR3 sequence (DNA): TGTGCCAGCAGCCCAGATAGCTCTAATGAAAAACTGTTTTTT.

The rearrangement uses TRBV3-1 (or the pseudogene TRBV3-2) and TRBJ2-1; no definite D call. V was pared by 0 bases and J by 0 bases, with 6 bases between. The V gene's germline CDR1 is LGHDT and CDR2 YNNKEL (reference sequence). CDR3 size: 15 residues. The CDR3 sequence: CASSQDLSSYNEQFF. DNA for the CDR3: TGTGCCAGCAGCCAAGATCTAAGCTCCTACAATGAGCAGTTCTTC.

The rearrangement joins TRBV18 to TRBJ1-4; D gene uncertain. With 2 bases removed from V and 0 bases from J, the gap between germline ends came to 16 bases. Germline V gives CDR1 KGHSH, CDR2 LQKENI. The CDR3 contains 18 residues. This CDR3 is CASSPISLWGSTNEKLFF. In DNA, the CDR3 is TGTGCCAGCTCACCAATCTCTCTGTGGGGATCAACTAATGAAAAACTGTTTTTT. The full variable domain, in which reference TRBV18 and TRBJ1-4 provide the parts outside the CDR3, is NAGVMQNPRHLVRRRGQEARLRCSPMKGHSHVYWYRQLPEEGLKFMVYLQKENIIDESGMPKERFSAEFPKEGPSILRIQQVVRGDSAAYFCASSPISLWGSTNEKLFFGSGTQLSVL.

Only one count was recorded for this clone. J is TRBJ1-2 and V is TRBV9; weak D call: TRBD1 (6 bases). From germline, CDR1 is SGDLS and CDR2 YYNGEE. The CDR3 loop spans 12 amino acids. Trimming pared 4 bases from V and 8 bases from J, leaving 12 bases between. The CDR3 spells CASSTNRAGYTF. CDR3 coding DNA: TGTGCCAGCAGCACGAACAGGGCCGGCTACACCTTC.

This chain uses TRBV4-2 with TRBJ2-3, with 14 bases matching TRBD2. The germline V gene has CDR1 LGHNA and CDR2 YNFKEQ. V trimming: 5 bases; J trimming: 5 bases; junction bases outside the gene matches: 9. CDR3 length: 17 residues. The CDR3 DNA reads TGTGCCAGCAGCGAGGGACTAGCGGGAGCCGGGAAAGATACGCAGTATTTT. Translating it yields CASSEGLAGAGKDTQYF.

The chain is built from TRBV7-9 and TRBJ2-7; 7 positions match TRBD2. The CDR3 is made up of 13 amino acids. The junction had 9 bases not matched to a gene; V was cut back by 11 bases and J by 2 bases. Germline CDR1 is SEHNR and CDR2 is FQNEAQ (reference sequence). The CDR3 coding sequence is TGTGCCTCCTGCAACGGGGGGACCTACGAGCAGTACTTC. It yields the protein CASCNGGTYEQYF.